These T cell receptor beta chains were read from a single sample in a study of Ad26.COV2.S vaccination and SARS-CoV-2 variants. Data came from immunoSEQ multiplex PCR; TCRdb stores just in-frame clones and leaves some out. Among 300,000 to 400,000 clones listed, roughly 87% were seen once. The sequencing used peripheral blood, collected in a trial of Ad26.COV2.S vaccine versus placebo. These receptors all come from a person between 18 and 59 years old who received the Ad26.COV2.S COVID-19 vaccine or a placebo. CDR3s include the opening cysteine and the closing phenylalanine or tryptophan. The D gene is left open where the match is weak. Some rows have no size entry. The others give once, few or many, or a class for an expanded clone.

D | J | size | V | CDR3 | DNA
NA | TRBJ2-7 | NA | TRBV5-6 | CASSLVGESSYEQYF | TGTGCCAGCAGCCTGGTGGGGGAAAGCTCCTACGAGCAGTACTTC
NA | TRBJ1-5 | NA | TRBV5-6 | CASSPSGTQNQPQHF | TGTGCCAGCAGCCCTTCCGGGACACAAAATCAGCCCCAGCATTTT
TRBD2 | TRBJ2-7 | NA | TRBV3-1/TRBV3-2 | CASSQDRPSGVSYEQYF | TGTGCCAGCAGCCAAGATCGTCCAAGCGGGGTCTCCTACGAGCAGTACTTC
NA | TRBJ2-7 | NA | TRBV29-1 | CSVALLAGAYEQYF | TGCAGCGTTGCCCTTCTGGCAGGGGCCTACGAGCAGTACTTC
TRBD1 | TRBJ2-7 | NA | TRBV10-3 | CAISSTGVEQYF | TGTGCCATCAGTTCCACAGGGGTCGAGCAGTACTTC
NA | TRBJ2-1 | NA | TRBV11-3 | CASSLGGRPAVDEQFF | TGTGCCAGCAGCTTAGGGGGAAGGCCGGCAGTTGATGAGCAGTTCTTC
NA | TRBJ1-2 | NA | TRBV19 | CASSQTPGYGYTF | TGTGCCAGTAGTCAGACCCCGGGCTATGGCTACACCTTC
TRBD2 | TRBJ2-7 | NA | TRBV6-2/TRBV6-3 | CASSRTSGTAYEQYF | TGTGCCAGCAGTAGGACTAGCGGGACTGCCTACGAGCAGTACTTC
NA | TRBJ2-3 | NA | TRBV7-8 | CASSLPRDTITDTQYF | TGTGCCAGCAGCTTACCCAGGGACACCATCACAGATACGCAGTATTTT
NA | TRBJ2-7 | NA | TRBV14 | CASSHGDLNSYEQYF | TGTGCCAGCAGCCACGGGGACCTCAATTCCTACGAGCAGTACTTC
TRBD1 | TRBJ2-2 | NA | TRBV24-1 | CATSAGTGNTGELFF | TGTGCCACCAGCGCCGGGACAGGGAACACCGGGGAGCTGTTTTTT
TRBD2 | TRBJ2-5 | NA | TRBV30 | CAWRDRLAGYMGPQYF | TGTGCCTGGAGGGACCGACTAGCGGGGTACATGGGACCCCAGTACTTC
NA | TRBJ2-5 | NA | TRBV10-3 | CAITAGAGAETQYF | TGTGCCATCACCGCGGGGGCAGGGGCCGAGACCCAGTACTTC
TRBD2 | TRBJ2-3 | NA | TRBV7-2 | CASSFLGSGGGDTQYF | TGTGCCAGCTCCTTCCTGGGGAGCGGGGGTGGTGATACGCAGTATTTT
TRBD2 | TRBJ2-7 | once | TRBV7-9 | CASSLETSGSYEQYF | TGTGCCAGCAGCCTAGAGACTAGCGGATCCTACGAGCAGTACTTC
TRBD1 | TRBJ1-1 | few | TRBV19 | CASGQGPMNTEAFF | TGTGCCAGTGGACAGGGACCCATGAACACTGAAGCTTTCTTT
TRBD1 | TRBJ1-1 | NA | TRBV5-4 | CASRPPGQGTPNTEAFF | TGTGCCAGCAGACCCCCGGGACAGGGGACCCCGAACACTGAAGCTTTCTTT
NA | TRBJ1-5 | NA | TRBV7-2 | CASSLYGTSNQPQHF | TGTGCCAGCAGCTTATATGGGACTAGCAATCAGCCCCAGCATTTT
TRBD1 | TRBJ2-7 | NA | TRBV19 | CASSRRTGGEQYF | TGTGCCAGTAGCCGACGGACAGGGGGCGAGCAGTACTTC
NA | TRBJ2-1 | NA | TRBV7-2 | CASSFSGDYNEQFF | TGTGCCAGCAGCTTTAGCGGCGACTACAATGAGCAGTTCTTC
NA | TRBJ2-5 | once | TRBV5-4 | CASSLGVAGPKETQYF | TGTGCCAGCAGCTTGGGAGTCGCAGGACCGAAAGAGACCCAGTACTTC
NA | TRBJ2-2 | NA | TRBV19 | CASSMSEVGELFF | TGTGCCAGTAGTATGTCGGAGGTCGGGGAGCTGTTTTTT
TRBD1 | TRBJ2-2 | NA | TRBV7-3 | CASSLPDRGQYGGELFF | TGTGCCAGCAGCTTGCCTGACAGGGGGCAATACGGCGGGGAGCTGTTTTTT
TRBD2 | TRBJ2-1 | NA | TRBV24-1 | CATSAGLAGSRGEQFF | TGTGCCACCAGCGCGGGACTAGCGGGATCTCGAGGTGAGCAGTTCTTC
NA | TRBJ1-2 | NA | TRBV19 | CASSTPATMEGYTF | TGTGCCAGTAGTACCCCCGCGACTATGGAGGGCTACACCTTC
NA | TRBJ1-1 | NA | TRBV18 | CASSTSTLQGIRTEAFF | TGTGCCAGCTCAACGAGCACTTTACAGGGCATTCGCACTGAAGCTTTCTTT
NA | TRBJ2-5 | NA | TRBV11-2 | CASSLETQYF | TGTGCCAGCAGCTTAGAGACCCAGTACTTC
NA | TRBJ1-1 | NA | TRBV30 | CAWFSGQQRGVKAFF | TGTGCCTGGTTCTCGGGACAACAAAGGGGGGTGAAAGCTTTCTTT
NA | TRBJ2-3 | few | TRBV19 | CASRTPLGIGADTQYF | TGTGCCAGTAGAACCCCCTTGGGGATTGGCGCAGATACGCAGTATTTT
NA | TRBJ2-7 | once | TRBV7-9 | CASSFPLSYEQYF | TGTGCCAGCAGCTTTCCGCTTTCCTACGAGCAGTACTTC
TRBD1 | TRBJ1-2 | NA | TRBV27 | CASSPTPGTGRGYTF | TGTGCCAGCAGTCCAACCCCCGGGACAGGGCGGGGCTACACCTTC
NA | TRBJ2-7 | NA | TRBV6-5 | CASRLLAGISYEQYF | TGTGCCAGCAGGCTACTGGCGGGAATCTCCTACGAGCAGTACTTC
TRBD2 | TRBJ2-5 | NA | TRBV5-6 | CASSYIGLEFQETQYF | TGTGCCAGCAGCTATATAGGACTAGAGTTCCAAGAGACCCAGTACTTC
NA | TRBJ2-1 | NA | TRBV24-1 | CATSEQGFPEQFF | TGTGCCACCAGTGAACAGGGCTTTCCCGAGCAGTTCTTC
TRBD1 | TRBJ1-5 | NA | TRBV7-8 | CASSRTGDRGLYSNQPQHF | TGTGCCAGCAGTCGAACTGGGGACAGGGGATTATATAGCAATCAGCCCCAGCATTTT
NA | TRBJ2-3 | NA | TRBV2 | CASSPDADTQYF | TGTGCCAGCAGTCCCGACGCAGATACGCAGTATTTT
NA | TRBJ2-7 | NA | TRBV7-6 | CASSGGWGRLSYEQYF | TGTGCCAGCAGCGGGGGGTGGGGGCGTCTCTCCTACGAGCAGTACTTC
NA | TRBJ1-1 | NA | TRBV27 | CASSLTRGREAFF | TGTGCCAGCAGTCTAACAAGGGGAAGGGAAGCTTTCTTT
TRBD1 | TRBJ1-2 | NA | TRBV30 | CAWSPRTGYTF | TGTGCCTGGAGTCCAAGGACAGGGTACACCTTC
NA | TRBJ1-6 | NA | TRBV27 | CASSGSGTGGAPLHF | TGTGCCAGCAGTGGATCCGGGACCGGAGGTGCACCCCTCCACTTT
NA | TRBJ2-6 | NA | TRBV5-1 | CASSGGTQVSGANVLTF | TGCGCCAGCAGCGGCGGGACACAAGTTTCTGGGGCCAACGTCCTGACTTTC
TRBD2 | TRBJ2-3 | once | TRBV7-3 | CASSRLAGPTDTQYF | TGTGCCAGCAGTCGACTAGCGGGGCCCACAGATACGCAGTATTTT
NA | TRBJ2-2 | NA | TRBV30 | CAWSTTNRQTVKNTGELFF | TGTGCCTGGAGTACCACCAACCGACAGACAGTAAAGAACACCGGGGAGCTGTTTTTT
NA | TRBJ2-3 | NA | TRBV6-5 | CASSYSAGRPDTQYF | TGTGCCAGCAGTTACTCGGCGGGGCGACCAGATACGCAGTATTTT
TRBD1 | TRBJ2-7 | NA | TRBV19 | CASSTLFPGQGAYEQYF | TGTGCCAGTAGTACTCTATTTCCGGGACAGGGCGCCTACGAGCAGTACTTC
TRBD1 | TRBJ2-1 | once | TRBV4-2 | CAGSRDRGNEQFF | TGTGCCGGCAGCCGGGACAGGGGCAATGAGCAGTTCTTC
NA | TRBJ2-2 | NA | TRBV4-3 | CASSQDGGQVGELFF | TGCGCCAGCAGCCAAGATGGGGGGCAGGTCGGGGAGCTGTTTTTT
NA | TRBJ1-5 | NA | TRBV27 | CASSLFGQPQHF | TGTGCCAGCAGTTTATTCGGTCAGCCCCAGCATTTT
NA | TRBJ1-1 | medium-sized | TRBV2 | CASSALVGNTEAFF | TGTGCCAGCAGTGCGCTCGTAGGGAACACTGAAGCTTTCTTT
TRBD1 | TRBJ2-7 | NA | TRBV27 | CASSRLGQGAYEQYF | TGTGCCAGCAGTCGACTGGGACAGGGGGCCTACGAGCAGTACTTC
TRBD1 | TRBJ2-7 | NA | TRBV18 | CASSPTGTGTEQYF | TGTGCCAGCTCACCGACCGGGACAGGTACTGAGCAGTACTTC
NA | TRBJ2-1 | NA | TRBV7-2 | CASSSTREDYNEQFF | TGTGCCAGCAGCTCGACTAGAGAGGATTACAATGAGCAGTTCTTC
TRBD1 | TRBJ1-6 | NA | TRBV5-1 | CASSLEGARDSPLHF | TGCGCCAGCAGCTTGGAGGGGGCGCGGGATTCACCCCTCCACTTT